Below are 2 T cell receptor beta chains sequenced from a single sample in a study of cytomegalovirus exposure and HLA in healthy donors. The PCR was carried out with 60 Vbeta primers and 13 Jbeta primers. Libraries were prepared by immunoSEQ multiplex PCR; TCRdb keeps only in-frame clonotypes and omits some of them. The sample gives over 75,000 clones, roughly 86% of which show up once; 4.5% to 7% is in the top ten. What was sequenced was PBMCs. These receptors came from a young woman in good health and CMV-seropositive.

This chain links TRBV9 with TRBJ1-3; D gene unclear. The germline gives CDR1 SGDLS, CDR2 YYNGEE. Between the trimmed V and J ends, which lost 3 bases and 4 bases, there was a span of 8 bases. There are 13 residues in the CDR3. The CDR3 spells CASSAGGGNTIYF. As DNA, the CDR3 is TGTGCCAGCAGCGCGGGCGGGGGAAACACCATATATTTT.

The chain links TRBV29-1 to TRBJ1-2, with 9 bases aligning to TRBD1. The CDR3 length is 13 residues. Germline values: CDR1 SQVTM, CDR2 ANQGSEA. V shed 7 bases and J 5 bases; nucleotides not matched to a gene: 8. The CDR3 DNA reads as TGCAGCGCCCTCCAACAGGGGGCATATGGCTACACCTTC. This encodes CSALQQGAYGYTF.